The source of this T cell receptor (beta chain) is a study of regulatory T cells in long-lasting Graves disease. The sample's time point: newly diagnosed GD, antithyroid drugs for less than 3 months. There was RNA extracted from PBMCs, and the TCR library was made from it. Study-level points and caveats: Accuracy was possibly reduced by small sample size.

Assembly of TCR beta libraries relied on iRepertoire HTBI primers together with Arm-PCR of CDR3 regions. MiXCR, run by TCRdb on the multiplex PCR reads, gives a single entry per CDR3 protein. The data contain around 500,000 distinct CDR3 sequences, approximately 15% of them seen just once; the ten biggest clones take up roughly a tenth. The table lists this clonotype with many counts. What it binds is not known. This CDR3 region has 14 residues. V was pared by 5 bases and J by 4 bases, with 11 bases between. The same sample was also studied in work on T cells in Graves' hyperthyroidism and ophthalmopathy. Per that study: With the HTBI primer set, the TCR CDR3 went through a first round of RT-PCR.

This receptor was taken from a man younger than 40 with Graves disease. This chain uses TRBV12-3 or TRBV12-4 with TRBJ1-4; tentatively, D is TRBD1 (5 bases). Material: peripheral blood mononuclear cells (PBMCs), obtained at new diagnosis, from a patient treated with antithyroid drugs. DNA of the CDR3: TGTGCCAGCAGTGCGTGGGGACTTAATGAAAAACTGTTTTTT. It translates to CASSAWGLNEKLFF.